A single sample gave rise to the 22 T cell receptor beta chains below, sequenced in a study of spatial heterogeneity in lung cancer. Overall study findings and caveats: Tumoral mutation counts were tracked by counts of expanded intratumoral alpha and beta TCRs.

TCRdb recomputed calls from the 5' RACE reads with MiXCR, one row per CDR3 protein. The sample comprises some 9,000 distinct CDR3 sequences, over 11% of which are singletons, and roughly an eighth rests with the top ten. Noted time point: sample taken at primary tumor resection. These receptors' antigens are unknown. The source material was lung tumor tissue, sampled at surgery. The receptors derive from a male donor with early-stage non-small cell lung cancer.

The genes are TRBV7-3 and TRBJ2-5; no reliable D call. V was trimmed by 1 base and J by 4 bases, leaving 10 bases between them. This CDR3 has 14 residues. Germline V gene sequence: CDR1 SGHTA, CDR2 FQGTGA. CDR3 region: CASSLRGRTETQYF. The CDR3, as DNA: TGTGCCAGCAGCTTAAGAGGTCGAACAGAGACCCAGTACTTC.

This clonotype has ten or more counts. The genes are TRBV25-1 and TRBJ1-1; 9 nucleotides agree with TRBD1. Germline loops: CDR1 MGHDK, CDR2 SYGVNS. The CDR3 contains 16 residues. J was trimmed by 1 base and V by 6 bases; bases with no gene match: 9. The CDR3 here is CASSYGTGKANTEAFF. The CDR3 DNA is TGTGCCAGCAGCTACGGGACAGGGAAGGCGAACACTGAAGCTTTCTTT.

The chain couples TRBV20-1 to TRBJ2-1; 11 bases fit TRBD2. The germline V gene encodes CDR1 DFQATT and CDR2 SNEGSKA (reference sequence). V trimming: 1 base; J trimming: 4 bases; junction bases outside the gene matches: 6. The CDR3 sequence is 16 residues long. CDR3 region: CSARAPGLAVYNEQFF. The CDR3, as DNA: TGCAGTGCTAGAGCGCCGGGACTAGCGGTGTACAATGAGCAGTTCTTC.

There are many counts of this clonotype. The gene calls are TRBV30 and TRBJ2-1; TRBD2 aligns across 10 bases. This CDR3 spans 16 amino acids. The V gene's germline CDR1 is GTSNPN and CDR2 SVGIG (reference sequence). The trim removed 1 base at V and 4 bases at J, leaving 7 bases unmatched. The CDR3 reads CAWSALAGVGYNEQFF. CDR3 DNA: TGTGCCTGGAGTGCCCTAGCGGGAGTGGGTTACAATGAGCAGTTCTTC.

The chain links TRBV4-1 to TRBJ1-5; D remains unclear. V gave up 1 base and J gave up 9 bases, with 16 bases separating them. The CDR3 extends over 15 amino acids. Germline V gives CDR1 MGHRA, CDR2 YSYEKL. The CDR3 here is CASSQVAGSLGPQHF. CDR3 bases: TGCGCCAGCAGCCAAGTTGCCGGCTCCCTGGGGCCCCAGCATTTT.

This clonotype was picked up many times. This sequence joins TRBV11-2 and TRBJ2-7, with D possibly called TRBD1 or TRBD2 (5 bases each). The CDR3 length is 14 residues. Trimming removed 5 bases at V and 2 bases at J, with 13 bases between. The germline CDR1 and CDR2 sequences are SGHAT and FQNNGV. In DNA, the CDR3 is TGTGCCAGCAGCCCCCCTTGGGGGACCTACGAGCAGTACTTC. It specifies CASSPPWGTYEQYF.

In its sample, this clonotype was seen a few times. The chain is built from TRBV30 and TRBJ2-1, with no clear D. This CDR3 contains 13 residues. Trimming took 2 bases from V and 6 from J, leaving 11 bases between them. The germline CDR1 and CDR2 sequences are GTSNPN and SVGIG (reference sequence). The CDR3 nucleotides are TGTGCCTGGAGTACAACACACAGCAATGAGCAGTTCTTC. This codes for CAWSTTHSNEQFF.

This clonotype occurred many times. V usage is TRBV7-2 and J usage is TRBJ2-7, with 9 bases identical to TRBD2. Germline V gene sequence: CDR1 SGHTA, CDR2 FQGNSA. The junction had 5 bases not matched to a gene; V was cut back by 7 bases and J by 4 bases. This CDR3 has 13 residues. The CDR3 loop is CASTSSGRYEQYF. CDR3 bases: TGTGCCAGCACGAGTAGCGGGAGATACGAGCAGTACTTC.

The chain is built from TRBV5-1 and TRBJ2-7; 9 bases line up with TRBD1. Germline V gives CDR1 SGHRS, CDR2 YFSETQ. The CDR3 is made up of 15 amino acids. The V and J ends lost 1 base and 6 bases, in that order; junction bases with no gene match: 8. CDR3 sequence: CASSLMPGQGPEQYF. Here the CDR3 DNA reads TGCGCCAGCAGCTTGATGCCGGGACAGGGACCCGAGCAGTACTTC.

This clonotype was seen many times. The chain has TRBV9 and TRBJ2-7, with D possibly being TRBD2 (6 bases). Trimming removed 0 bases at V and 3 bases at J, with 13 bases between. CDR1 and CDR2 from the germline V gene are SGDLS and YYNGEE. The CDR3 is 15 residues long. The CDR3, as DNA: TGTGCCAGCAGCGTAGAGTCGGGAGCGGGCTACGAGCAGTACTTC. Its protein is CASSVESGAGYEQYF.

This clonotype was observed at least ten times. V and J are TRBV9 and TRBJ2-5; D is uncertain. This CDR3 has 13 residues. The V and J ends lost 4 bases and 0 bases respectively, with 7 bases between them. CDR1 SGDLS and CDR2 YYNGEE come from the germline V gene. CDR3 protein: CASSPLYQETQYF. CDR3 in DNA: TGTGCCAGCAGCCCCCTCTACCAAGAGACCCAGTACTTC.

Many counts were recorded for this clonotype. The rearrangement links TRBV5-1 to TRBJ1-1; 8 nucleotides match TRBD1. The CDR3 consists of 14 residues. CDR1 is SGHRS, CDR2 YFSETQ, per germline. V was pared by 7 bases and J by 4 bases, with 9 bases of the junction left unmatched. The CDR3 region has the DNA TGCGCCAGCCGCCCCCGTACAGGGGGCACTGAAGCTTTCTTT. Translated: CASRPRTGGTEAFF.

This clonotype counts as medium-sized. CDR3 sequence (DNA): TGTGCCAGCAGTTTCCGGCCGGACAGGGAACAAAACACATATGGCTACACCTTC. Protein product: CASSFRPDREQNTYGYTF. The chain combines TRBV12-3 or TRBV12-4 with TRBJ1-2; TRBD1 agrees at 8 bases. This CDR3 is built from 18 residues. V shed 3 bases and J 5 bases; nucleotides not matched to a gene: 17.

This clonotype was picked up many times. The rearrangement uses TRBV7-9 and TRBJ2-3; tentatively, D is TRBD2 (5 bases). The CDR3 loop spans 14 amino acids. Germline V gene data show CDR1 as SEHNR and CDR2 as FQNEAQ (reference sequence). Trimming took off 3 bases at V and 0 bases at J, with 7 bases between the two ends. CDR3 sequence reads: CASSFGGSTDTQYF. The CDR3 DNA reads as TGTGCCAGCAGCTTTGGCGGGAGCACAGATACGCAGTATTTT.

In its sample, this clonotype ranks as medium-sized. The chain recombines TRBV14 with TRBJ2-5; D is unclear. The CDR3 covers 13 residues. Looked up from germline, CDR1 is SGHDN and CDR2 is FVKESK. Trimming removed 1 base at V and 6 bases at J, with 9 bases between. In DNA, the CDR3 is TGTGCCAGCAGCCAAGGGTCGGTCCAGACCCAGTACTTC. This codes for CASSQGSVQTQYF.

The chain couples TRBV7-9 to TRBJ2-7; 7 bases agree with TRBD1. Germline V gives CDR1 SEHNR, CDR2 FQNEAQ (reference sequence). Trimming took 5 bases from V and 3 from J; bases not matched to a gene: 16. The CDR3 totals 17 residues. CDR3 in amino acids: CASSPNLFQGVFYEQYV. The CDR3 nucleotides read TGTGCCAGCAGCCCGAATCTTTTCCAGGGGGTATTCTACGAGCAGTACGTC.

This clonotype was observed many times. This sequence joins TRBV12-3 or TRBV12-4 and TRBJ1-1; D is unclear. This CDR3 is 14 amino acids long. V lost 6 bases to trimming and J lost 4 bases, with 15 bases between them. CDR3 in amino acids: CASSPIGWATEAFF. CDR3 DNA: TGTGCCAGCAGCCCCATCGGGTGGGCCACTGAAGCTTTCTTT.

In this sample, this clonotype is medium-sized. The V call is TRBV20-1, the J call TRBJ1-5, with 7 bases aligning to TRBD1. The CDR3 consists of 14 residues. The V gene end was trimmed by 4 bases and the J gene end by 3 bases; junction bases not matched to a gene: 6. Germline CDR1 reads DFQATT; CDR2 reads SNEGSKA (reference sequence). CDR3 protein: CSATRGAVNQPQHF. The CDR3 nucleotides are TGCAGTGCTACCAGGGGGGCGGTCAATCAGCCCCAGCATTTT.

This clonotype was counted many times. The J gene is TRBJ2-5, the V gene TRBV11-2; D is unclear. The V end was cut by 1 base, the J end by 5 bases, with 8 bases between. The V gene's germline CDR1 is SGHAT and CDR2 FQNNGV. CDR3 length equals 13 residues. Written as DNA, the CDR3 is TGTGCCAGCAGCTTAGGACCGACTGAGACCCAGTACTTC. This gives the protein CASSLGPTETQYF. The full variable domain, its missing parts supplied by reference TRBV11-2 and TRBJ2-5, is EAGVAQSPRYKIIEKRQSVAFWCNPISGHATLYWYQQILGQGPKLLIQFQNNGVVDDSQLPKDRFSAERLKGVDSTLKIQPAKLEDSAVYLCASSLGPTETQYFGPGTRLLVL.

By its share, this clonotype is medium-sized. V gene TRBV2 combines with J gene TRBJ2-7; D is undetermined. Germline values: CDR1 SNHLY, CDR2 FYNNEI. The CDR3 totals 11 residues. Trimming left V 6 bases short and J 0 bases short, with 3 bases between. The CDR3 loop is CASSRSYEQYF. The CDR3 DNA sequence: TGTGCCAGCAGCCGCTCCTACGAGCAGTACTTC. The whole variable domain, filled in from reference TRBV2 and TRBJ2-7, reads EPEVTQTPSHQVTQMGQEVILRCVPISNHLYFYWYRQILGQKVEFLVSFYNNEISEKSEIFDDQFSVERPDGSNFTLKIRSTKLEDSAMYFCASSRSYEQYFGPGTRLTVT.

Relative to its sample, this clonotype is medium-sized. The chain couples TRBV10-3 to TRBJ2-3; TRBD1 agrees at 7 bases. The germline CDR1 and CDR2 sequences are ENHRY and SYGVKD. V lost 0 bases, J lost 4 bases, and 7 bases stayed unmatched. The CDR3 is 16 amino acids. The CDR3 loop is CAISESTGSRPDTQYF. The CDR3, as DNA: TGTGCCATCAGTGAGTCGACAGGGTCTAGGCCAGATACGCAGTATTTT.

In its sample, this clonotype ranks as medium-sized (0.01 to 0.1%). The rearrangement joins TRBV28 to TRBJ1-1, with D uncertain. Looked up from germline, CDR1 is MDHEN and CDR2 is SYDVKM. Trimming left V 8 bases short and J 1 base short, with 8 bases between. CDR3 size: 12 residues. In nucleotides, the CDR3 is TGTGCCAGCCTAAGTCCGAACACTGAAGCTTTCTTT. It specifies CASLSPNTEAFF.